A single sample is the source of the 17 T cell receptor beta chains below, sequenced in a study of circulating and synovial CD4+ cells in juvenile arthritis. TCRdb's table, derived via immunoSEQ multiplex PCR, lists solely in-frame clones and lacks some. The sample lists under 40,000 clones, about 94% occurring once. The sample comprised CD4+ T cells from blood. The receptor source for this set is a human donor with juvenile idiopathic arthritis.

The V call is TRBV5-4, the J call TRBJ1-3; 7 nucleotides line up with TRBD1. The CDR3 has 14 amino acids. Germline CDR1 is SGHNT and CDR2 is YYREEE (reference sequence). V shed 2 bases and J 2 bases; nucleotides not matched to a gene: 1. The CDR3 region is CASSFDRAGNTIYF. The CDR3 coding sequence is TGTGCCAGCAGCTTTGACAGGGCTGGAAACACCATATATTTT.

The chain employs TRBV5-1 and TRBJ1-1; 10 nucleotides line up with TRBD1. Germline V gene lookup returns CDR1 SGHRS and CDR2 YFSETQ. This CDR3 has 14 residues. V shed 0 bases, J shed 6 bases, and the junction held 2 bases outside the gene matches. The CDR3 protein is CASSLGDRGPEAFF. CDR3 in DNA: TGCGCCAGCAGCTTGGGGGACAGGGGTCCTGAAGCTTTCTTT.

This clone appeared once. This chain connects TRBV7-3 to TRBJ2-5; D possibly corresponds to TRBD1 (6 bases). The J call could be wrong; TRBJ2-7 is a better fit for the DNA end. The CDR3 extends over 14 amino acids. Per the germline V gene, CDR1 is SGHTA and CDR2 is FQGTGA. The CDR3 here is CASSPSPTGYEQYF. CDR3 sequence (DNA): TGTGCCAGCAGCCCCTCGCCGACAGGCTACGAGCAGTACTTC.

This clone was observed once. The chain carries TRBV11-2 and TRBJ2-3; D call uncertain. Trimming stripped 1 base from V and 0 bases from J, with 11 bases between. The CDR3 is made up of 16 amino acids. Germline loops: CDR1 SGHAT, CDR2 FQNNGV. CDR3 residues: CASSLGVGGSTDTQYF. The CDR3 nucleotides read TGTGCCAGCAGCTTAGGGGTTGGCGGAAGCACAGATACGCAGTATTTT.

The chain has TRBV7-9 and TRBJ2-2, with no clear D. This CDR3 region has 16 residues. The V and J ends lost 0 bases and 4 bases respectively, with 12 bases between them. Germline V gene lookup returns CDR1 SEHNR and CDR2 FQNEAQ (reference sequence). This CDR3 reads CASSLAGSSLTGELFF. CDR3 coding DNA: TGTGCCAGCAGCTTAGCAGGTAGCTCTCTCACCGGGGAGCTGTTTTTT.

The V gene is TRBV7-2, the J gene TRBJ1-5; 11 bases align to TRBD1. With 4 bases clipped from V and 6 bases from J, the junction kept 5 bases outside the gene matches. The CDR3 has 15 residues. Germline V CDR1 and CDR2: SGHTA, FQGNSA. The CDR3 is CASSSEGQGGQPQHF. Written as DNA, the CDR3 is TGTGCCAGCAGCTCAGAGGGACAGGGGGGTCAGCCCCAGCATTTT. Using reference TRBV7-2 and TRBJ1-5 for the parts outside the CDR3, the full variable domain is GAGVSQSPSNKVTEKGKDVELRCDPISGHTALYWYRQSLGQGLEFLIYFQGNSAPDKSGLPSDRFSAERTGGSVSTLTIQRTQQEDSAVYLCASSSEGQGGQPQHFGDGTRLSIL.

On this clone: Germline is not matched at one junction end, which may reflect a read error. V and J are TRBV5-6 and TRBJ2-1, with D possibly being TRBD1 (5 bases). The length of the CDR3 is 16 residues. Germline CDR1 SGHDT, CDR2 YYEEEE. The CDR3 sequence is CASSLGPPGPSNEQFF. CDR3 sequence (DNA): TGTGCCAGCAGTTTGGGCCCTCCAGGGCCCTCTAATGAGCAGTTCTTC.

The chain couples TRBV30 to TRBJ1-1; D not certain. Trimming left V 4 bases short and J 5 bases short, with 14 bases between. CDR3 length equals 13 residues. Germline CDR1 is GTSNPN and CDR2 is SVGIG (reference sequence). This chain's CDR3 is CAWTSGMRTEAFF. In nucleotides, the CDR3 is TGTGCCTGGACGTCGGGAATGAGGACTGAAGCTTTCTTT.

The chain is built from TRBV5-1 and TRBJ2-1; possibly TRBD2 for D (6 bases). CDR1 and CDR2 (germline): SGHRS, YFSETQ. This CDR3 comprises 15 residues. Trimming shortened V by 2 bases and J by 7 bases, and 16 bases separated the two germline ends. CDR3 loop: CASSLGGIRRNEQFF. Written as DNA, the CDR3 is TGCGCCAGCAGCTTAGGCGGGATAAGGCGGAATGAGCAGTTCTTC.

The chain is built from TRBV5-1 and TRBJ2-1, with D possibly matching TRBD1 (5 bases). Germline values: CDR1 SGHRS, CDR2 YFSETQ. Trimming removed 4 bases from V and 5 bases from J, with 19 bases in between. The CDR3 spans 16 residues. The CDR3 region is CASSPVGQGTNNEQFF. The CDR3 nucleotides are TGCGCCAGCAGCCCGGTAGGGCAGGGTACGAACAATGAGCAGTTCTTC.

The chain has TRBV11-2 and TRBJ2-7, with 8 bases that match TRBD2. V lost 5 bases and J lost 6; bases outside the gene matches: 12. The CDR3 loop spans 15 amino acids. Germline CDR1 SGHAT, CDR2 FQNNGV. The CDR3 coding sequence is TGTGCCAGCAGCCGGGGGACTAGTGCTATTGGCGAGCAGTACTTC. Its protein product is CASSRGTSAIGEQYF.

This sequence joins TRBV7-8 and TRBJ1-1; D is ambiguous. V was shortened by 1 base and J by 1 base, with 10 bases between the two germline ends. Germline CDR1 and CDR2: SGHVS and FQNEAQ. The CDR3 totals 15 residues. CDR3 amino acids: CASSLVVAPNTEAFF. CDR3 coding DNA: TGTGCCAGCAGCTTAGTCGTGGCTCCGAACACTGAAGCTTTCTTT.

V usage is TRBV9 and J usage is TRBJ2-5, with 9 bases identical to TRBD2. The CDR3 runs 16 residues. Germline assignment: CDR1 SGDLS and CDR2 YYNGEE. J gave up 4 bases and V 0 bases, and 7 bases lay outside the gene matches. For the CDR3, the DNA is TGTGCCAGCAGCGTAGGTAGCGGGAGTGTCGCAGAGACCCAGTACTTC. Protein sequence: CASSVGSGSVAETQYF.

The CDR3 spells CASSYYRDRAEAFF. The CDR3 DNA sequence: TGTGCCAGCAGTTACTACCGGGACAGGGCCGAAGCTTTCTTT. This chain uses TRBV6-6 with TRBJ1-1, with 9 nucleotides matching TRBD1. The CDR3 runs 14 residues. Germline V lookup: CDR1 MNHNY, CDR2 SVGAGI (reference sequence). Losses at the gene ends were 1 base for V and 8 bases for J; bases not matched to a gene: 5.

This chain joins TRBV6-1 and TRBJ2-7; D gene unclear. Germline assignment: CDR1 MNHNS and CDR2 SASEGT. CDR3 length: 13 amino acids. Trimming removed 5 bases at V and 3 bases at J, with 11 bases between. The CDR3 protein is CASSSENYYEQYF. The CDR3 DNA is TGTGCCAGCAGTAGCGAGAACTACTACGAGCAGTACTTC.

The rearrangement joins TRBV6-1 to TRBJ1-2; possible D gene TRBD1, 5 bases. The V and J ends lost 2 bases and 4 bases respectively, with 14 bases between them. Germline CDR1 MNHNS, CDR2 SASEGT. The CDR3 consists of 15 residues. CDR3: CASSELWDLGYGYTF. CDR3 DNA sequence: TGTGCCAGCAGTGAATTATGGGACTTAGGCTATGGCTACACCTTC.

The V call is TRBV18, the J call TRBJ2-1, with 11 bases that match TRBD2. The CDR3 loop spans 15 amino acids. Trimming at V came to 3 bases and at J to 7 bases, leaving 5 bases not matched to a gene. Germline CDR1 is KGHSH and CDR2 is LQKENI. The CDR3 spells CASSPSSGRMNEQFF. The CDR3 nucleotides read TGTGCCAGCTCACCCTCTAGCGGGAGGATGAATGAGCAGTTCTTC.